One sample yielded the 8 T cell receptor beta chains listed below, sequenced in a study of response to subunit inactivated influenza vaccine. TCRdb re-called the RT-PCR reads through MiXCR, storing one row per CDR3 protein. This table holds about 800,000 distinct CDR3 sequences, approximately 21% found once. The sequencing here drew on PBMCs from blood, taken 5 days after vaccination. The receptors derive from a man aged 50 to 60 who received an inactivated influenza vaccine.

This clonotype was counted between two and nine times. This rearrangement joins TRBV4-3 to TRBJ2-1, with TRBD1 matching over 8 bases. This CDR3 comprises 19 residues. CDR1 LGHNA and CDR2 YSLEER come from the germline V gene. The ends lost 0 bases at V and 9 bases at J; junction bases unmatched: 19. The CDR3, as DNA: TGCGCCAGCAGCCAAGATGAACCTCTAAGGAGGCAGGGGGCGGTTGAGCAGTTCTTC. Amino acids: CASSQDEPLRRQGAVEQFF.

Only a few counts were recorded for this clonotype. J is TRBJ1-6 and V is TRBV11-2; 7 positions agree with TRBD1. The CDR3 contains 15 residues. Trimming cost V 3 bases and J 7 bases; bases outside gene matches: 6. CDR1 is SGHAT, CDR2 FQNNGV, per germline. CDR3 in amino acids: CASSFSRTGNSPLHF. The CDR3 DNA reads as TGTGCCAGCAGCTTTTCCCGGACAGGAAATTCACCCCTCCACTTT.

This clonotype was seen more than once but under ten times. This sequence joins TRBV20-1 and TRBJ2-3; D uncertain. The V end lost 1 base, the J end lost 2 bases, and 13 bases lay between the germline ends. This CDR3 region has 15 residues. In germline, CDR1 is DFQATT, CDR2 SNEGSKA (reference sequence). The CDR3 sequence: CSARVAVGNTDTQYF. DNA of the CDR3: TGCAGTGCTAGAGTAGCTGTCGGTAACACAGATACGCAGTATTTT.

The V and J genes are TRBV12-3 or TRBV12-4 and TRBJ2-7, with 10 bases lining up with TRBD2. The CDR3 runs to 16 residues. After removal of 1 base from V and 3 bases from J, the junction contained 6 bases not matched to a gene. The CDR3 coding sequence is TGTGCCAGCAGTTTAGGTAGTCTAGCGGGAGTCTACGAGCAGTACTTC. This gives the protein CASSLGSLAGVYEQYF.

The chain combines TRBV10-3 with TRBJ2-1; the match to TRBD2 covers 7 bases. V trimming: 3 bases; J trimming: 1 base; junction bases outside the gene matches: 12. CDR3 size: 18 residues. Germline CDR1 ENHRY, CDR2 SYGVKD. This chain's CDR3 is CAISDPSGVRRSYNEQFF. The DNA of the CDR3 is TGTGCCATCAGTGACCCCAGCGGGGTGAGGAGGTCCTACAATGAGCAGTTCTTC.

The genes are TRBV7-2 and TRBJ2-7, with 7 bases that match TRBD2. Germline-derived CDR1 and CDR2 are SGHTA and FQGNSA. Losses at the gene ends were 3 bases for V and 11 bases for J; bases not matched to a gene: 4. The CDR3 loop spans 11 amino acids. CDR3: CASSLGEGKYF. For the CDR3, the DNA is TGTGCCAGCAGCTTGGGGGAGGGGAAGTACTTC.

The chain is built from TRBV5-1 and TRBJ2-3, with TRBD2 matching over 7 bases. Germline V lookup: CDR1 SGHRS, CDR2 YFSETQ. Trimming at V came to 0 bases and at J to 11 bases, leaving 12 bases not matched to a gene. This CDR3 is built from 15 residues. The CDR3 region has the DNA TGCGCCAGCAGCTTGGAACCTAGCGGAAATACGAGGCAGTATTTT. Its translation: CASSLEPSGNTRQYF.

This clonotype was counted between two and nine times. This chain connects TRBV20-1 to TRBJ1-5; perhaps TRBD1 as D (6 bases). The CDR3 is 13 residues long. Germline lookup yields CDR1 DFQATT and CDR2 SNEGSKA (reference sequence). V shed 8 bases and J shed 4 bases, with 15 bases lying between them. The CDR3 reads CSSHQGPNQPQHF. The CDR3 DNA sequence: TGCAGTTCCCATCAGGGGCCTAATCAGCCCCAGCATTTT.